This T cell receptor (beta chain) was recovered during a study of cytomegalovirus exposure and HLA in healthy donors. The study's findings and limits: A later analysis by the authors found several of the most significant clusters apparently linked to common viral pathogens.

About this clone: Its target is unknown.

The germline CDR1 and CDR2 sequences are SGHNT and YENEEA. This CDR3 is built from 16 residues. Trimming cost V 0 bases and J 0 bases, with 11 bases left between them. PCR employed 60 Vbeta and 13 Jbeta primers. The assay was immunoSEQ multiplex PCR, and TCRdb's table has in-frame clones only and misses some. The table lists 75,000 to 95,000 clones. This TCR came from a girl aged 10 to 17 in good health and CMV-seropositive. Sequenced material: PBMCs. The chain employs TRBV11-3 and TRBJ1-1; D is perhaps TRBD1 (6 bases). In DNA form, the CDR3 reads TGTGCCAGCAGCTTAGAACAGGGTATAGTGAACACTGAAGCTTTCTTT. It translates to CASSLEQGIVNTEAFF.